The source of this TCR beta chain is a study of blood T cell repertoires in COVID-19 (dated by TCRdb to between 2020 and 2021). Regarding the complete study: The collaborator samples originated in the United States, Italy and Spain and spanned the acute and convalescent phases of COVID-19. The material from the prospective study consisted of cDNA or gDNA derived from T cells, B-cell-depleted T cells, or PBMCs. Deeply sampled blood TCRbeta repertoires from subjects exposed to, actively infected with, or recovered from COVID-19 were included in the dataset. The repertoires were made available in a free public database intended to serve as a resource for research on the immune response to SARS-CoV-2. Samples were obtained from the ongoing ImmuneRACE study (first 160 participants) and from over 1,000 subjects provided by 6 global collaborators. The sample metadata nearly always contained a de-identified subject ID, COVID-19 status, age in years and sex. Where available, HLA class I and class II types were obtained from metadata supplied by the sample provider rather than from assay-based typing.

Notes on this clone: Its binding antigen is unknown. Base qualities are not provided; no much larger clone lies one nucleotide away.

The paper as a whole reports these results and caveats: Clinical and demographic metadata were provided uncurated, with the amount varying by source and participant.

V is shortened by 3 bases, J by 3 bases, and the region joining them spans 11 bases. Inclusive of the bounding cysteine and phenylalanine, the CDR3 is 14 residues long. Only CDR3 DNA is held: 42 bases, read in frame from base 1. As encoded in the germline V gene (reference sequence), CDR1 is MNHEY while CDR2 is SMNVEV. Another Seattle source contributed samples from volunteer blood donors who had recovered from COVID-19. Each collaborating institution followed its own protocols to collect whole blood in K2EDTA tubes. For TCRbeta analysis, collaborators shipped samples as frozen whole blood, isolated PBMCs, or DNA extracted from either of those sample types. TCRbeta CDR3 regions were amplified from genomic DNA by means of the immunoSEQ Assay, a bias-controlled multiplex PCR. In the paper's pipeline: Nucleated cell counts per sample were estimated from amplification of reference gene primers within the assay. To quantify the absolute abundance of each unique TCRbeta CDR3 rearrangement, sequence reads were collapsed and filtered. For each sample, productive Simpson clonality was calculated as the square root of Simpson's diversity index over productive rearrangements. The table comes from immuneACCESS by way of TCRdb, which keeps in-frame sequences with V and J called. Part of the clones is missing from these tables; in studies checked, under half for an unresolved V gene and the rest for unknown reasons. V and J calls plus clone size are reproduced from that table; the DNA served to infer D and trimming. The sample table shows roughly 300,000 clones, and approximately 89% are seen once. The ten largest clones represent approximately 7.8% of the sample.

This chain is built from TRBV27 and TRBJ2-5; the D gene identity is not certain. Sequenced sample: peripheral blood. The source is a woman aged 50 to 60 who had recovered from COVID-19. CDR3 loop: CASSFLSQKETQYF. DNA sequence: TGTGCCAGCAGTTTTCTGTCCCAGAAAGAGACCCAGTACTTC.